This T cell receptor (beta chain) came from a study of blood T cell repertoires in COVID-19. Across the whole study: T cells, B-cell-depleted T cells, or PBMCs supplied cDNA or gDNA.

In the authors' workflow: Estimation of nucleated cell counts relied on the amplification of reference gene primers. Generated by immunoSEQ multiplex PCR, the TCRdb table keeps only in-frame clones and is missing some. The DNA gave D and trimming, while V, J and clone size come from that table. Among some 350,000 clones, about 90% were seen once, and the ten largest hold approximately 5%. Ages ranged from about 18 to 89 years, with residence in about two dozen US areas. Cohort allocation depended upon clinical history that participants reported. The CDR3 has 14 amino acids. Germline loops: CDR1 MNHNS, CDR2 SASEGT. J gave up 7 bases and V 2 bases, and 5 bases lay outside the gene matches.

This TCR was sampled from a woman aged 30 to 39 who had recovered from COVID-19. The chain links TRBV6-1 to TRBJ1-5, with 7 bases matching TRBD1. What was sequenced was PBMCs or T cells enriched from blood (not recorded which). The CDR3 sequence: CASSETGVGQPQHF. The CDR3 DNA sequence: TGTGCCAGCAGTGAAACAGGGGTAGGACAGCCCCAGCATTTT.